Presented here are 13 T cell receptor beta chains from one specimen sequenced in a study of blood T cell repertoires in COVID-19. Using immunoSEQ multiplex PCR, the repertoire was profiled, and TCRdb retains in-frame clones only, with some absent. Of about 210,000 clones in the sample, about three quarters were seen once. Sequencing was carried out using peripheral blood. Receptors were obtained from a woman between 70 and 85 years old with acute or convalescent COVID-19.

CDR3 in amino acids: CASTSGNRAFF. CDR3 sequence (DNA): TGTGCCAGCACCTCGGGAAACAGAGCTTTCTTT. J is TRBJ1-1 and V is TRBV12-3 or TRBV12-4; no definite D call. The CDR3 consists of 11 residues. V was shortened by 7 bases and J by 10 bases, with 13 bases between the two germline ends.

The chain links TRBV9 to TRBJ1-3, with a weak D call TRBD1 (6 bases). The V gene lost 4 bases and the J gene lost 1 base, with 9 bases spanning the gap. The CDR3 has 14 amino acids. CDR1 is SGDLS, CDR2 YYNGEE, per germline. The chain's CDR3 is CASSQGGSGNTIYF. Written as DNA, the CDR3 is TGTGCCAGCAGCCAAGGGGGTTCTGGAAACACCATATATTTT.

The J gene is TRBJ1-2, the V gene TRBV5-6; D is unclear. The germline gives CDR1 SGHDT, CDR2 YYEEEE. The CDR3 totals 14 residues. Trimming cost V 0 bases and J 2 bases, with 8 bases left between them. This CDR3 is CASSLVGRNYGYTF. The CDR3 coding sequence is TGTGCCAGCAGCTTGGTCGGTCGGAACTATGGCTACACCTTC.

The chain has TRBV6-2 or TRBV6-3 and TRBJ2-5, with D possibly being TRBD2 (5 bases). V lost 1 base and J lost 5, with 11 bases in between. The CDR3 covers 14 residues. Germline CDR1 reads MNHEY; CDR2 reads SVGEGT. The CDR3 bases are TGTGCCAGCAGTTACTACACTGAGGGTGAGACCCAGTACTTC. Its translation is CASSYYTEGETQYF.

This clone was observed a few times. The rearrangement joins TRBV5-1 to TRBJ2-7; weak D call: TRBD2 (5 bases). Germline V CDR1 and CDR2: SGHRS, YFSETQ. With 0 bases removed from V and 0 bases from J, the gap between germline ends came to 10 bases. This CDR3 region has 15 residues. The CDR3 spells CASSLGPGSSYEQYF. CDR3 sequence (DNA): TGCGCCAGCAGCTTGGGGCCGGGGAGCTCCTACGAGCAGTACTTC.

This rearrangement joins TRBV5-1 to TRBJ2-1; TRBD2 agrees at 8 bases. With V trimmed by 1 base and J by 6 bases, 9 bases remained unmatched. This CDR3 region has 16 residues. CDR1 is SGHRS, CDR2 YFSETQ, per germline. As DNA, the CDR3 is TGCGCCAGCAGCTTGATACTAGCGGCCTCTCCCAATGAGCAGTTCTTC. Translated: CASSLILAASPNEQFF. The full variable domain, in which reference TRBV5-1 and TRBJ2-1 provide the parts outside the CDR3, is KAGVTQTPRYLIKTRGQQVTLSCSPISGHRSVSWYQQTPGQGLQFLFEYFSETQRNKGNFPGRFSGRQFSNSRSEMNVSTLELGDSALYLCASSLILAASPNEQFFGPGTRLTVL.

The CDR3 nucleotides are TGTGCCAGCAGTGAAGGGCAGGTTTCTGGAAACACCATATATTTT. This sequence encodes CASSEGQVSGNTIYF. The chain combines TRBV6-1 with TRBJ1-3, with D hard to call. The CDR3 has 15 amino acids. Germline CDR1 MNHNS, CDR2 SASEGT. Trimming removed 1 base from V and 1 base from J, with 8 bases in between.

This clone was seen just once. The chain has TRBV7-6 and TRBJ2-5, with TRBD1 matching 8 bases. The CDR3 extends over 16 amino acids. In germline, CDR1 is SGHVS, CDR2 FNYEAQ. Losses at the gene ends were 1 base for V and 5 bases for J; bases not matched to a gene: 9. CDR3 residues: CASSLEGRGRGETQYF. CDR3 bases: TGTGCCAGCAGCTTAGAGGGCAGGGGGCGCGGGGAGACCCAGTACTTC.

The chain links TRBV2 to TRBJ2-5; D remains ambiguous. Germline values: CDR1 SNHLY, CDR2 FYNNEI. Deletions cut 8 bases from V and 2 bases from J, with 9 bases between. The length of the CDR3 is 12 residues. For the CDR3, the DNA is TGTGCCAGCGGTGGAGATCAAGAGACCCAGTACTTC. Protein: CASGGDQETQYF.

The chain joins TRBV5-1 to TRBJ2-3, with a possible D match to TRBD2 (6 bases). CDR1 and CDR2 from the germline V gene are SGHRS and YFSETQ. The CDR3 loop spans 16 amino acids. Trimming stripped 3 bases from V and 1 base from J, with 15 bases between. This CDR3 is CASSSSPLAGTDTQYF. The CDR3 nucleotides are TGCGCCAGCAGCTCATCCCCATTAGCGGGCACAGATACGCAGTATTTT.

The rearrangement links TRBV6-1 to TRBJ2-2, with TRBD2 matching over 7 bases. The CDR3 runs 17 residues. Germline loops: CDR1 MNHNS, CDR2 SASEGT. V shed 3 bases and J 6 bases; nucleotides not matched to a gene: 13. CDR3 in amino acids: CASSDKDPGLSSGELFF. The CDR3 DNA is TGTGCCAGCAGTGACAAAGACCCGGGACTATCATCCGGGGAGCTGTTTTTT.

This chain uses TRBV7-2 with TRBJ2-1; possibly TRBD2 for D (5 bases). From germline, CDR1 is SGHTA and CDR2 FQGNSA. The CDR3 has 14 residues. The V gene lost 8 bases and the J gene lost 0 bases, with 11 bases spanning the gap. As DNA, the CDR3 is TGTGCCAGCCTACCGGGAAGCTCCTACAATGAGCAGTTCTTC. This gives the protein CASLPGSSYNEQFF.

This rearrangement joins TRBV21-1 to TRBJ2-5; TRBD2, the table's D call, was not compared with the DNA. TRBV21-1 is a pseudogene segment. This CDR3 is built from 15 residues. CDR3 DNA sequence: TGTGCCAGCAGCTACCGACTTTCCGCCCAAGAGACCCAGTACTTC. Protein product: CASSYRLSAQETQYF.